This T cell receptor beta chain came from a study of T-cell memory formation after mild COVID-19. Study-wide points: Clones that contracted from day 15 to 85 were balanced CD4/CD8, while later expanders leaned CD4+. Of the contracting clones, CD4+ ones lay mainly in CM and EM, and CD8+ ones in EMRA.

cDNA libraries for TCR alpha and TCR beta, carrying sample barcodes and UMIs, came from 5'RACE with constant-segment primers. Via MiXCR, TCRdb re-called the 5' RACE reads, giving one row per CDR3 protein. The sample lists almost 350,000 distinct CDR3 sequences, less than 25% occurring once. This CDR3 region has 15 residues. V shed 0 bases and J shed 3 bases, with 10 bases lying between them. Germline assignment: CDR1 SGHRS and CDR2 YFSETQ. In regard to this clonotype: Its antigen is unidentified.

Sample: PBMCs or a T cell subset sorted from them (not recorded which). The TCR sequence derives from a man between 18 and 29 years old who had mild COVID-19 (a few samples of this study predate the infection). Cell type and time point are not known. The chain has TRBV5-1 and TRBJ1-3; D remains ambiguous. The CDR3 sequence is CASSLVSGFGNTIYF. DNA of the CDR3: TGCGCCAGCAGCTTGGTTTCGGGTTTTGGAAACACCATATATTTT.